This record looks at one T cell receptor (beta chain) sequence and its context. Source study methods: Reference gene primer amplification yielded estimated nucleated cell counts. Sequenced by immunoSEQ multiplex PCR; TCRdb stores in-frame clones only, minus some. The V and J calls and the clone size are those of that table, but D and trimming were determined from the DNA. Among 130,000 or so clones, more than 75% were seen once, and the ten largest hold under 4%. The sample belongs to a study of blood T cell repertoires in COVID-19. Study-wide background: COVID-19 samples collected from the United States, Italy and Spain covered acute and convalescent phases. PBMCs, B-cell-depleted T cells, or T cells provided the cDNA or gDNA that made up the material.

Unmatched junction bases numbered 14, after V lost 6 bases and J lost 7 bases. Germline-derived CDR1 and CDR2 are SGHAT and FQNNGV. This CDR3 has 16 residues. Sequencing input: peripheral blood. The origin of this receptor is a man in his 60s with acute or convalescent COVID-19. The rearrangement links TRBV11-2 to TRBJ2-7; TRBD1 matches 11 bases. This CDR3 is CASRDHGQGALKEQYF. The CDR3 DNA sequence: TGTGCCAGCAGAGACCATGGACAGGGGGCCCTCAAGGAGCAGTACTTC.